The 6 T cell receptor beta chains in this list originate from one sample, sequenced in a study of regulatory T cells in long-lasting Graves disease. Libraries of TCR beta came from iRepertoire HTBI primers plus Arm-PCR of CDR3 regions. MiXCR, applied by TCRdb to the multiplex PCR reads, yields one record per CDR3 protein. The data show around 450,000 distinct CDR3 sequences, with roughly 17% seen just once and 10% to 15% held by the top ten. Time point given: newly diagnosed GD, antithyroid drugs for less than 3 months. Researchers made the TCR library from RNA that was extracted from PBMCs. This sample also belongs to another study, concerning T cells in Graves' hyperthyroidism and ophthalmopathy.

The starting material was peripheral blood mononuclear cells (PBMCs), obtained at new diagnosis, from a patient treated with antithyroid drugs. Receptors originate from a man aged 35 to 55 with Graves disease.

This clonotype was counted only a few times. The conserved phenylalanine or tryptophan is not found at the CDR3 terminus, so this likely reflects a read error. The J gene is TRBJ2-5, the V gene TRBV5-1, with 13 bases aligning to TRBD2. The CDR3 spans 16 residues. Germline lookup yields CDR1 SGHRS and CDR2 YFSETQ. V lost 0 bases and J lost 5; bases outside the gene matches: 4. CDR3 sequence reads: CASSLGTSGSMETQYS. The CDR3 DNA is TGCGCCAGCAGCTTGGGGACTAGCGGGAGTATGGAGACCCAGTACTCC.

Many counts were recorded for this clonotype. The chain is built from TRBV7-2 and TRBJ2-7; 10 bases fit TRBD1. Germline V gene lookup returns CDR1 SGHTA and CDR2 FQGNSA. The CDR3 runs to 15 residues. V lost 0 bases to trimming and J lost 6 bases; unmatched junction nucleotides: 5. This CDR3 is CASSLAGRTGGEQYF. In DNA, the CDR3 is TGTGCCAGCAGCTTAGCCGGGAGGACAGGGGGCGAGCAGTACTTC.

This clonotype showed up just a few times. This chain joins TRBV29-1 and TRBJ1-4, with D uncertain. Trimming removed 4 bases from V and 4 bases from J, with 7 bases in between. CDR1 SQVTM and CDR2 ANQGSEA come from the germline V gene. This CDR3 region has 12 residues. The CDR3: CSVGGLNEKLFF. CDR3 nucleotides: TGCAGCGTTGGAGGGCTTAATGAAAAACTGTTTTTT.

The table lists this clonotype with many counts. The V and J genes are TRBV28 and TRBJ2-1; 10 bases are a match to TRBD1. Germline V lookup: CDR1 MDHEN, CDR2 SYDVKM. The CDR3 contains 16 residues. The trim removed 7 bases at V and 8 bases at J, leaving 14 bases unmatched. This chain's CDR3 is CASIPTQGQGRDEQFF. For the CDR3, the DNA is TGTGCCAGCATCCCGACGCAGGGACAGGGGAGGGATGAGCAGTTCTTC.

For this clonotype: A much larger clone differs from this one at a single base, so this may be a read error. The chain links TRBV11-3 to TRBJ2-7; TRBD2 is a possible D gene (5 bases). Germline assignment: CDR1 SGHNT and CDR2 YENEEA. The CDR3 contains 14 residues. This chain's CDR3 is CASSLDRTDYERYF. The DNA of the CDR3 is TGTGCCAGCAGCTTAGATCGGACCGACTACGAGCGGTACTTC. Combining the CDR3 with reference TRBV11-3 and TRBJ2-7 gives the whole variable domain EAGVVQSPRYKIIEKKQPVAFWCNPISGHNTLYWYLQNLGQGPELLIRYENEEAVDDSQLPKDRFSAERLKGVDSTLKIQPAELGDSAVYLCASSLDRTDYERYFGPGTRLTVT.

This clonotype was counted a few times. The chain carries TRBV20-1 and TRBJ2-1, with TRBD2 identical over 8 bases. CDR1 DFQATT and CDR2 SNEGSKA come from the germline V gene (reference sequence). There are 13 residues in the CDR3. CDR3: CSAEASGFNEQFF. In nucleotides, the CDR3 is TGCAGCGCAGAGGCTAGCGGGTTCAATGAGCAGTTCTTC.